The entry below describes one T cell receptor beta chain. Its recognized antigen is unknown. Base qualities are not recorded, but no much larger clone differs from it by a single base. Libraries came from PCR. Sequencing was performed on an Illumina HiSeq 2500. TCR libraries were prepared with molecular barcoding, using unique molecular identifiers to normalize TCRbeta repertoire quantification. The public reads were reprocessed in TCRdb via fastp at Q25 and MiXCR, keeping in-frame beta chains. Here each entry gathers all rows of one CDR3 protein and keeps the most common genes and DNA. The sample yields 200,000 to 300,000 distinct CDR3 sequences; around 12% were counted once. The top ten clones comprise about 2.6% of the sample. V loses 0 bases at its end and J loses 3 bases; junction bases beyond the gene matches: 2. Its CDR3 holds 14 amino acids, cysteine through phenylalanine. CDR3 DNA is the only sequence kept; it has 42 bases, read in frame from the first base. The germline V gene sets CDR1 to SGHRS and CDR2 to YFSETQ.

This sample was taken from a study of T-cell reconstitution after alpha-beta-depleted transplantation in children listed by TCRdb under 2016. In terms of the full investigation: Using TCR repertoire profiling, the study followed T-cell immune reconstitution in a quantitative way in children after TCRalphabeta/CD19-depleted allogeneic hematopoietic cell transplantation.

The specimen was PBMCs from the stem cell graft donor, collected from the stem cell graft. The chain is encoded by TRBV5-1 joined to TRBJ2-7; 8 nucleotides in the junction match TRBD1. This TCR was sampled from a human donor who donated a stem cell graft to a child with acute lymphoblastic leukemia. The CDR3 protein sequence reads: CASSLDGQGYEQYF. The DNA sequence is TGCGCCAGCAGCTTGGACGGACAGGGCTACGAGCAGTACTTC.